This T cell receptor beta chain derives from a study of cytomegalovirus exposure and HLA in healthy donors. V lost 5 bases and J 3 bases, leaving 23 bases between the germline ends. The germline V gene encodes CDR1 SGHVS and CDR2 FNYEAQ. The CDR3 covers 17 residues. Profiled with immunoSEQ multiplex PCR; TCRdb holds only in-frame clones, not every one. The sample includes over 200,000 clones, 80% to 90% of them seen just once. The rearrangement uses TRBV7-6 and TRBJ2-7; a weak D match, TRBD2 (6 bases). Sequenced sample: PBMCs. The sequence was collected from a woman aged 18-30 years in good health and CMV-seronegative. Written as DNA, the CDR3 is TGTGCCAGCAGCCCCCTGGAGGGGAATCGTATTTTCTACGAGCAGTACTTC. Translating it yields CASSPLEGNRIFYEQYF.